This T cell receptor (beta chain) was recovered during a study of T cells in Graves' hyperthyroidism and ophthalmopathy. Whole-study context: Upon initial diagnosis and before any treatment, peripheral blood was collected.

TCR beta CDR3 region amplification was performed from RNA transcripts. A set of HTBI primers served as the primers for a first-round RT-PCR of the TCR CDR3. TCRdb redid the calling of the multiplex PCR reads with MiXCR, one entry per CDR3 protein. Among a few hundred thousand distinct CDR3 sequences listed, 15% to 20% were seen once. This sample holds PBMCs from roughly 10 ml fresh peripheral blood. This CDR3 is 14 amino acids long. Germline CDR1 and CDR2: SGHAT and FQDESV (reference sequence). With respect to this clonotype: Germline and junction disagree at one end, which may indicate a read error.

Sequencing was performed on blood. The sequence derives from a man in his fifties or sixties with Graves' ophthalmopathy. The gene calls are TRBV11-1 and TRBJ2-7; D tentatively fits TRBD1 or TRBD2 (5 bases each). In DNA, the CDR3 is TGTGCCAGCAGCTTAGCGCCAGGGACCTACGAGCAGCACTTC. This codes for CASSLAPGTYEQHF.